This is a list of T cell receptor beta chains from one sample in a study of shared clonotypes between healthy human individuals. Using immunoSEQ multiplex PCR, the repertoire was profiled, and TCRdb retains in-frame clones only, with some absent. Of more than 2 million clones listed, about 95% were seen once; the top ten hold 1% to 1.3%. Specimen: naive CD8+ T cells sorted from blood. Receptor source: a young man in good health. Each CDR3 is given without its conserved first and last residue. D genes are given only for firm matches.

CDR3: ASSVSRSSGSNNEQF
D: TRBD2
V: TRBV9

CDR3: ASSALFEETQY
D: NA
V: TRBV5-8

CDR3: ASSNTQGSDSPLH
D: NA
V: TRBV4-1

CDR3: ASSLTEYHEQY
D: NA
V: TRBV5-5

CDR3: ASSTRDSKLNTEAF
D: TRBD1
V: TRBV7-4

CDR3: ASSLRPSGSGTGELF
D: TRBD2
V: TRBV7-8

CDR3: ASSRDRLNSPLH
D: TRBD1
V: TRBV28

CDR3: ASSLRADNEQF
D: NA
V: TRBV7-9

CDR3: ASSHRQGYEQY
D: TRBD1
V: TRBV28

CDR3: ASSQDSGTGYEQY
D: TRBD1
V: TRBV4-3

CDR3: ASSAGSQVQETQY
D: NA
V: TRBV9

CDR3: ASSIRGGPNEQF
D: NA
V: TRBV19

CDR3: ASSVGTGGSYEQY
D: TRBD1
V: TRBV9

CDR3: ASSKGSPETQY
D: NA
V: TRBV9

CDR3: AWSVGQGYEQY
D: NA
V: TRBV30

CDR3: ASSIAFQAGVYNEQF
D: TRBD2
V: TRBV5-1

CDR3: ASSDRPAPGADTQY
D: NA
V: TRBV6-4

CDR3: ASTLTETNYGYT
D: NA
V: TRBV2

CDR3: ASSSTYEQY
D: NA
V: TRBV7-2

CDR3: ASSYDGGYEQY
D: NA
V: TRBV6-5

CDR3: ASSEGGSYNEQF
D: NA
V: TRBV25-1

CDR3: ASSGVVGGARGNTIY
D: NA
V: TRBV9

CDR3: SVPQGRADEQY
D: NA
V: TRBV29-1